These 25 T cell receptor beta chains came from one sample sequenced in a study of PD-1 blockade in mismatch repair-deficient tumors. Sequencing was performed with immunoSEQ multiplex PCR; in TCRdb, only in-frame clones are kept and a portion is missing. The data show about 15,000 clones, around 86% seen once. No antigens are known for them. Time point in this sample: approximately ten-day in vitro stimulation with candidate neoantigen peptide 6. The sequencing here drew on cells cultured in vitro, taken from a patient treated with pembrolizumab. The receptor set was obtained from an adult with mismatch repair-deficient cancer.

J is TRBJ1-5 and V is TRBV15; TRBD1 matches 8 bases. The CDR3 extends over 14 amino acids. Germline CDR1 is LNHNV and CDR2 is YYDKDF (reference sequence). The junction had 5 bases not matched to a gene; V was cut back by 5 bases and J by 5 bases. DNA for the CDR3: TGTGCCACCAGCGACAGGGGAAGAGATCAGCCCCAGCATTTT. Translated: CATSDRGRDQPQHF. Filled out from reference TRBV15 and TRBJ1-5, the complete variable domain reads DAMVIQNPRYQVTQFGKPVTLSCSQTLNHNVMYWYQQKSSQAPKLLFHYYDKDFNNEADTPDNFQSRRPNTSFCFLDIRSPGLGDTAMYLCATSDRGRDQPQHFGDGTRLSIL.

The count of this clone is one. The chain couples TRBV27 to TRBJ1-5; tentatively, D is TRBD1 (5 bases). The germline V gene has CDR1 MNHEY and CDR2 SMNVEV (reference sequence). This CDR3 has 14 residues. V was clipped by 4 bases and J by 7 bases, with 14 bases between them. CDR3 nucleotides: TGTGCCAGCAGTTCCGGGACTGAGGACCAGCCCCAGCATTTT. Translating gives CASSSGTEDQPQHF.

V gene TRBV6-6 combines with J gene TRBJ1-2; 7 bases are shared with TRBD1. The CDR3 is made up of 13 amino acids. Trimming cost V 3 bases and J 10 bases; bases outside gene matches: 8. Germline CDR1 MNHNY, CDR2 SVGAGI (reference sequence). This CDR3 is CASSYGTVFLYTF. In nucleotides, the CDR3 is TGTGCCAGCAGTTATGGGACAGTCTTTCTCTACACCTTC.

Only a few counts were recorded for this clone. The chain is built from TRBV19 and TRBJ2-1, with D perhaps TRBD2 (6 bases). Germline V CDR1 and CDR2: LNHDA, SQIVND (reference sequence). This CDR3 is built from 11 residues. V was cut by 4 bases and J by 9 bases, with 7 bases left in between. The CDR3 nucleotides read TGTGCCAGTAGTAGCGGGGTTGAGCAGTTCTTC. Amino acid sequence: CASSSGVEQFF. The variable domain in full, completed from reference TRBV19 and TRBJ2-1, reads DGGITQSPKYLFRKEGQNVTLSCEQNLNHDAMYWYRQDPGQGLRLIYYSQIVNDFQKGDIAEGYSVSREKKESFPLTVTSAQKNPTAFYLCASSSGVEQFFGPGTRLTVL.

The chain joins TRBV25-1 to TRBJ2-1; D remains unclear. The V end was cut by 1 base, the J end by 2 bases, with 9 bases between. CDR1 MGHDK and CDR2 SYGVNS come from the germline V gene. The CDR3 contains 15 residues. This CDR3 reads CASSESAWAYNEQFF. Here the CDR3 DNA reads TGTGCCAGCAGTGAATCGGCGTGGGCCTACAATGAGCAGTTCTTC.

The gene calls are TRBV13 and TRBJ2-5; D perhaps matches TRBD1 (6 bases). This CDR3 comprises 13 residues. V shed 4 bases and J shed 3 bases, with 9 bases lying between them. Germline V gene sequence: CDR1 PRHDT, CDR2 FYEKMQ (reference sequence). The CDR3 loop is CASSSDREETQYF. CDR3 sequence (DNA): TGTGCCAGCAGCTCGGACAGAGAAGAGACCCAGTACTTC.

The chain has TRBV5-4 and TRBJ2-7; TRBD1 agrees at 8 bases. Germline CDR1 reads SGHNT; CDR2 reads YYREEE (reference sequence). The V gene end was trimmed by 1 base and the J gene end by 6 bases; junction bases not matched to a gene: 0. CDR3 size: 12 residues. CDR3 sequence (DNA): TGTGCCAGCAGCTTGACAGGGGGCGAGCAGTACTTC. Encoded protein: CASSLTGGEQYF.

The gene calls are TRBV5-5 and TRBJ2-6; D uncertain. CDR3 length: 17 residues. Germline lookup yields CDR1 SGHKS and CDR2 YYEKEE (reference sequence). Trimming took off 6 bases at V and 0 bases at J, with 16 bases between the two ends. CDR3 sequence: CASNYHTEGSGANVLTF. In DNA form, the CDR3 reads TGTGCCAGCAACTATCACACAGAAGGCTCTGGGGCCAACGTCCTGACTTTC.

The V and J genes are TRBV5-1 and TRBJ1-4; a weak D match, TRBD1 (6 bases). CDR1 and CDR2 (germline): SGHRS, YFSETQ. CDR3 size: 18 residues. V gave up 0 bases and J gave up 0 bases, with 15 bases separating them. CDR3: CASSLVGYRVATNEKLFF. The CDR3 coding sequence is TGCGCCAGCAGCTTGGTCGGGTACAGGGTGGCAACTAATGAAAAACTGTTTTTT.

The chain is built from TRBV6-1 and TRBJ1-5, with D hard to call. The CDR3 totals 16 residues. The germline V and J ends were trimmed by 0 bases and 6 bases, with 15 bases remaining between them. Germline CDR1 reads MNHNS; CDR2 reads SASEGT. The DNA of the CDR3 is TGTGCCAGCAGTGAAGCGCGGAAATCAAATAGTCAGCCCCAGCATTTT. This sequence encodes CASSEARKSNSQPQHF.

This clone was counted between two and nine times. The chain has TRBV5-6 and TRBJ2-1; D possibly corresponds to TRBD1 (6 bases). The CDR3 totals 15 residues. Germline V gives CDR1 SGHDT, CDR2 YYEEEE. Trimming removed 4 bases at V and 1 base at J, with 12 bases between. The CDR3 region has the DNA TGTGCCAGCAGCCTCAGGGGTGGGTCCTACAATGAGCAGTTCTTC. Protein sequence: CASSLRGGSYNEQFF. Filled out from reference TRBV5-6 and TRBJ2-1, the complete variable domain reads DAGVTQSPTHLIKTRGQQVTLRCSPKSGHDTVSWYQQALGQGPQFIFQYYEEEERQRGNFPDRFSGHQFPNYSSELNVNALLLGDSALYLCASSLRGGSYNEQFFGPGTRLTVL.

The gene calls are TRBV7-2 and TRBJ1-5; TRBD1 might be the D (6 bases). CDR3 length equals 15 residues. The germline V gene encodes CDR1 SGHTA and CDR2 FQGNSA. Trimming removed 1 base at V and 6 bases at J, with 13 bases between. CDR3 in amino acids: CASSLGWGAGQPQHF. For the CDR3, the DNA is TGTGCCAGCAGCTTAGGTTGGGGGGCAGGTCAGCCCCAGCATTTT.

This clone was recorded once. This chain links TRBV10-3 with TRBJ2-7, with 8 nucleotides matching TRBD1. The CDR3 is 15 amino acids. CDR1 is ENHRY, CDR2 SYGVKD, per germline. V was pared by 5 bases and J by 5 bases, with 11 bases of the junction left unmatched. The CDR3 region is CAISSIGQGVNEQYF. CDR3 nucleotide sequence: TGTGCCATCAGTTCAATCGGACAGGGAGTCAACGAGCAGTACTTC.

This sequence joins TRBV27 and TRBJ2-5; 7 bases are shared with TRBD2. Trimming took 4 bases from V and 1 from J; bases not matched to a gene: 6. Germline V gene sequence: CDR1 MNHEY, CDR2 SMNVEV (reference sequence). This CDR3 is 15 amino acids long. CDR3 coding DNA: TGTGCCAGCAGTTGGGGGGGAGGTACCCAAGAGACCCAGTACTTC. Amino acid sequence: CASSWGGGTQETQYF.

V is TRBV5-1 and J is TRBJ2-1, with 7 bases lining up with TRBD1. CDR3 length equals 14 residues. The germline gives CDR1 SGHRS, CDR2 YFSETQ. J gave up 7 bases and V 0 bases, and 4 bases lay outside the gene matches. In nucleotides, the CDR3 is TGCGCCAGCAGCTTGGGTGGACAGGATAATGAGCAGTTCTTC. It yields the protein CASSLGGQDNEQFF.

This rearrangement joins TRBV28 to TRBJ1-4; perhaps TRBD1 as D (6 bases). This CDR3 has 13 amino acids. From germline, CDR1 is MDHEN and CDR2 SYDVKM. V lost 6 bases and J lost 8, with 13 bases in between. CDR3 loop: CASSRAGAEKLFF. In nucleotides, the CDR3 is TGTGCCAGCAGCCGAGCGGGGGCCGAAAAACTGTTTTTT. Based on the CDR3 plus reference TRBV28 and TRBJ1-4, the full variable domain is DVKVTQSSRYLVKRTGEKVFLECVQDMDHENMFWYRQDPGLGLRLIYFSYDVKMKEKGDIPEGYSVSREKKERFSLILESASTNQTSMYLCASSRAGAEKLFFGSGTQLSVL.

The rearrangement links TRBV7-3 to TRBJ2-1; a possible D gene is TRBD2 (5 bases). The germline V gene has CDR1 SGHTA and CDR2 FQGTGA. This CDR3 spans 14 amino acids. Trimming took off 2 bases at V and 7 bases at J, with 12 bases between the two ends. The CDR3 region has the DNA TGTGCCAGCAGCTTACATGGGTCGGGGAATGAGCAGTTCTTC. Protein product: CASSLHGSGNEQFF.

CDR3 DNA: TGTGCCACCAAGACCGGGACAGGGGTTATATGGGCTGGGGCCAACGTCCTGACTTTC. This translates into CATKTGTGVIWAGANVLTF. The rearrangement joins TRBV7-6 to TRBJ2-6, with 10 bases identical to TRBD1. The V gene's germline CDR1 is SGHVS and CDR2 FNYEAQ. CDR3 size: 19 residues. The junction had 17 bases not matched to a gene; V was cut back by 10 bases and J by 2 bases.

This chain uses TRBV6-5 with TRBJ1-2, with D tentatively TRBD1 (5 bases). Germline CDR1 is MNHEY and CDR2 is SVGAGI. CDR3 length: 16 residues. V shed 2 bases and J shed 8 bases, with 21 bases lying between them. This chain's CDR3 is CASSYVAGPNNGGYTF. The CDR3 nucleotides are TGTGCCAGCAGTTACGTGGCAGGGCCTAACAACGGAGGCTACACCTTC.

The V gene is TRBV27, the J gene TRBJ1-5; D is possibly TRBD1 (6 bases). V was cut by 1 base and J by 0 bases, with 16 bases left in between. Per germline, CDR1 MNHEY and CDR2 SMNVEV (reference sequence). This CDR3 has 18 amino acids. The DNA for the CDR3 is TGTGCCAGCAGTTTATGGGGGGGGGACACTTATAGCAATCAGCCCCAGCATTTT. It is translated as CASSLWGGDTYSNQPQHF.

V is TRBV6-5 and J is TRBJ2-7; the match to TRBD1 covers 7 bases. CDR3 length: 14 residues. The junction had 5 bases not matched to a gene; V was cut back by 5 bases and J by 1 base. Germline assignment: CDR1 MNHEY and CDR2 SVGAGI. CDR3 loop: CASSKRDSSYEQYF. Here the CDR3 DNA reads TGTGCCAGCAGTAAACGGGACAGTTCCTACGAGCAGTACTTC.

This clone was seen a few times. The chain carries TRBV5-5 and TRBJ2-7, with TRBD1 matching over 10 bases. This CDR3 is 14 amino acids long. V shed 4 bases, J shed 2 bases, and the junction held 3 bases outside the gene matches. Per the germline V gene, CDR1 is SGHKS and CDR2 is YYEKEE (reference sequence). The CDR3 is CASSRTGGPYEQYF. In DNA form, the CDR3 reads TGTGCCAGCAGCCGGACAGGGGGGCCCTACGAGCAGTACTTC.

The V gene is TRBV27, the J gene TRBJ2-2; 11 bases are shared with TRBD2. The trim removed 3 bases at V and 7 bases at J, leaving 10 bases unmatched. Germline V gene sequence: CDR1 MNHEY, CDR2 SMNVEV (reference sequence). The CDR3 runs 17 residues. The CDR3 DNA follows: TGTGCCAGCAGTTTCTTAGTAGCGGGAGGGCGCGGCGGGGAGCTGTTTTTT. This encodes CASSFLVAGGRGGELFF.

This clone showed up just a few times. The chain is built from TRBV2 and TRBJ2-7, with D possibly TRBD2 on 5 matching bases. Germline values: CDR1 SNHLY, CDR2 FYNNEI. The CDR3 spans 13 residues. V lost 7 bases, J lost 0 bases, and 10 bases lay in between. CDR3 amino acids: CASTGKSSYEQYF. CDR3 DNA: TGTGCCAGCACGGGAAAGAGCTCCTACGAGCAGTACTTC.

This clone was found a few times. This sequence joins TRBV7-8 and TRBJ1-2; TRBD1 aligns across 12 bases. The CDR3 contains 15 residues. V trimming: 5 bases; J trimming: 8 bases; junction bases outside the gene matches: 9. The germline CDR1 and CDR2 sequences are SGHVS and FQNEAQ. CDR3 bases: TGTGCCAGCAGCCCCGGGACAGGGGGCCGTCGGGGCTACACCTTC. Translated, it gives CASSPGTGGRRGYTF.